This T cell receptor (beta chain) was identified in a study of Graves' ophthalmopathy and Graves' hyperthyroidism. This clonotype was counted ten times or more. The authors amplified TCR beta CDR3 regions, and they did so from RNA transcripts for repertoire sequencing. An initial RT-PCR round employing HTBI primers preceded a second-round multiplex PCR. One entry per CDR3 protein, called by TCRdb with MiXCR from the multiplex PCR reads. The table has approximately 640,000 distinct CDR3 sequences, just over 40% seen once. Per germline, CDR1 SGHVS and CDR2 FNYEAQ. V was pared by 4 bases and J by 5 bases, with 18 bases between. The CDR3 is made up of 15 amino acids.

The specimen sequenced was peripheral blood. This clonotype was sampled from an adult man with Graves' ophthalmopathy. The V and J genes are TRBV7-6 and TRBJ2-7; the D gene could be TRBD1 or TRBD2 (6 bases each). CDR3 amino acids: CASSWEGGFDDEQYF. The CDR3 DNA follows: TGTGCCAGCAGCTGGGAAGGGGGGTTCGACGACGAGCAGTACTTC.